Listed here is a single T cell receptor (beta chain). These data are taken from a study of T cell responses to AZD1222 COVID-19 vaccine. Germline trimming cut 6 bases from V and 0 bases from J; bases unmatched to any gene: 5. The CDR3 totals 15 residues. Germline V gene data show CDR1 as MDHEN and CDR2 as SYDVKM. TCRdb's copy holds only in-frame clones and misses some; the assay was immunoSEQ multiplex PCR. The repertoire holds 120,000 to 150,000 clones, roughly 90% seen once, with roughly 4.7% in the top ten. The TCR sequence derives from an adult in good health. The chain links TRBV28 to TRBJ2-1, with 7 bases aligning to TRBD2. Material: peripheral blood, obtained on day 0 of AZD1222 vaccination. CDR3 amino acids: CASRRTRNSYNEQFF. The CDR3 bases are TGTGCCAGCAGACGGACTAGGAACTCCTACAATGAGCAGTTCTTC.